These 22 T cell receptor beta chains originate from one sample sequenced in a study of blood T cell repertoires in COVID-19. This table comes from immunoSEQ multiplex PCR, and its TCRdb copy is limited to in-frame clones, with some not included. The table records roughly 240,000 clones, roughly 80% of them present only once. Sequenced material: peripheral blood. The receptors were gathered from a man aged 60-69 years who had recovered from COVID-19.

The chain links TRBV15 to TRBJ2-1; D gene ambiguous. Trimming took off 4 bases at V and 7 bases at J, with 5 bases between the two ends. The CDR3 is made up of 11 amino acids. The germline V gene has CDR1 LNHNV and CDR2 YYDKDF (reference sequence). The CDR3 DNA follows: TGTGCCACCAGCACCGTGAATGAGCAGTTCTTC. The encoded protein is CATSTVNEQFF.

The gene calls are TRBV5-1 and TRBJ1-1; D might be TRBD1 (5 bases). Trimming left V 0 bases short and J 4 bases short, with 13 bases between. There are 15 residues in the CDR3. Germline loops: CDR1 SGHRS, CDR2 YFSETQ. CDR3 sequence reads: CASSLDGGRGTEAFF. Written as DNA, the CDR3 is TGCGCCAGCAGCTTGGACGGGGGACGGGGCACTGAAGCTTTCTTT.

The chain recombines TRBV10-3 with TRBJ2-1; TRBD2 matches at 10 bases. J was trimmed by 6 bases and V by 6 bases; bases with no gene match: 17. The germline V gene encodes CDR1 ENHRY and CDR2 SYGVKD. The CDR3 loop spans 18 amino acids. Written as DNA, the CDR3 is TGTGCCATCAGCCCTCGTCCAGCGGGGGGGCCGGGAGGCAATGAGCAGTTCTTC. The encoded protein is CAISPRPAGGPGGNEQFF.

The chain employs TRBV25-1 and TRBJ2-7, with 10 nucleotides matching TRBD2. Trimming took 6 bases from V and 2 from J; bases not matched to a gene: 7. This CDR3 comprises 15 residues. Germline V CDR1 and CDR2: MGHDK, SYGVNS. The CDR3: CASRGNSGGTYEQYF. CDR3 bases: TGTGCCAGCAGGGGGAATAGCGGGGGGACCTACGAGCAGTACTTC.

The chain couples TRBV6-5 to TRBJ2-2; 9 bases match TRBD1. The V gene's germline CDR1 is MNHEY and CDR2 SVGAGI. The CDR3 consists of 15 residues. With V trimmed by 6 bases and J by 4 bases, 6 bases remained unmatched. Here the CDR3 reads CASRAKTGGTGELFF. CDR3 in DNA: TGTGCCAGCAGGGCTAAGACAGGGGGCACCGGGGAGCTGTTTTTT.

The chain uses TRBV7-9 and TRBJ2-1; the D gene is possibly TRBD2 (5 bases). CDR1 is SEHNR, CDR2 FQNEAQ, per germline (reference sequence). The CDR3 covers 16 residues. The V end lost 8 bases, the J end lost 0 bases, and 17 bases lay between the germline ends. This CDR3 reads CASAMRAQSSYNEQFF. CDR3 DNA sequence: TGTGCCAGCGCGATGCGGGCTCAGAGCTCCTACAATGAGCAGTTCTTC. The variable domain in full, with the rest retrieved from reference TRBV7-9 and TRBJ2-1, is DTGVSQNPRHKITKRGQNVTFRCDPISEHNRLYWYRQTLGQGPEFLTYFQNEAQLEKSRLLSDRFSAERPKGSFSTLEIQRTEQGDSAMYLCASAMRAQSSYNEQFFGPGTRLTVL.

The chain uses TRBV6-5 and TRBJ1-2; 8 bases match TRBD1. V was pared by 5 bases and J by 2 bases, with 4 bases of the junction left unmatched. CDR1 is MNHEY, CDR2 SVGAGI, per germline. CDR3 size: 14 residues. The DNA of the CDR3 is TGTGCCAGCAGTCGGACAGGGACGAACTATGGCTACACCTTC. It specifies CASSRTGTNYGYTF.

J is TRBJ2-6 and V is TRBV19; 10 nucleotides align to TRBD2. The germline CDR1 and CDR2 sequences are LNHDA and SQIVND (reference sequence). J gave up 0 bases and V 0 bases, and 8 bases lay outside the gene matches. This CDR3 spans 20 amino acids. CDR3 coding DNA: TGTGCCAGTAGTATAGATACTAGCGGGGTCACCCTCTCTGGGGCCAACGTCCTGACTTTC. Translation: CASSIDTSGVTLSGANVLTF.

This clone appeared a single time. In DNA form, the CDR3 reads TGTGCCAGCAGCCGTTCTAGCGGGAGGTCCCCCTACGAGCAGTACTTC. Translating gives CASSRSSGRSPYEQYF. This chain links TRBV5-6 with TRBJ2-7; 11 bases are a match to TRBD2. J gave up 2 bases and V 4 bases, and 8 bases lay outside the gene matches. Germline CDR1 SGHDT, CDR2 YYEEEE. There are 16 residues in the CDR3.

The chain has TRBV9 and TRBJ1-1; D call uncertain. Trimming left V 0 bases short and J 3 bases short, with 12 bases between. The CDR3 runs 15 residues. Germline-derived CDR1 and CDR2 are SGDLS and YYNGEE. The CDR3 region is CASSVAPADYTEAFF. CDR3 in DNA: TGTGCCAGCAGCGTAGCCCCCGCGGACTACACTGAAGCTTTCTTT.

The chain uses TRBV7-9 and TRBJ2-2, with D tentatively TRBD2 (6 bases). There are 17 residues in the CDR3. Germline CDR1 SEHNR, CDR2 FQNEAQ (reference sequence). Trimming pared 5 bases from V and 1 base from J, leaving 17 bases between. For the CDR3, the DNA is TGTGCCAGCAGCCAATATCTCGGCGGGGAGAACACCGGGGAGCTGTTTTTT. Protein product: CASSQYLGGENTGELFF.

This sequence joins TRBV9 and TRBJ2-2, with 7 nucleotides matching TRBD2. Germline V lookup: CDR1 SGDLS, CDR2 YYNGEE. The length of the CDR3 is 12 residues. Trimming removed 7 bases from V and 5 bases from J; junction bases left unmatched: 2. The DNA of the CDR3 is TGTGCCAGCGCCGGGGGGACCGGGGAGCTGTTTTTT. This codes for CASAGGTGELFF.

The rearrangement joins TRBV5-1 to TRBJ2-7, with D unclear. Germline lookup yields CDR1 SGHRS and CDR2 YFSETQ. The CDR3 is 13 residues long. Trimming took 0 bases from V and 2 from J, leaving 6 bases between them. The CDR3 protein is CASSLGLTYEQYF. For the CDR3, the DNA is TGCGCCAGCAGCTTGGGCCTAACCTACGAGCAGTACTTC.

The gene calls are TRBV3-1 (or the pseudogene TRBV3-2) and TRBJ1-2; D possibly corresponds to TRBD1 (6 bases). Deletions cut 1 base from V and 8 bases from J, with 11 bases between. The CDR3 consists of 13 residues. Per the germline V gene, CDR1 is LGHDT and CDR2 is YNNKEL (reference sequence). As DNA, the CDR3 is TGTGCCAGCAGCCAAGTCGGGGGGCAGGGCTACACCTTC. It yields the protein CASSQVGGQGYTF.

The V call is TRBV10-3, the J call TRBJ2-7; TRBD1 aligns across 8 bases. CDR3 length: 13 amino acids. Germline CDR1 is ENHRY and CDR2 is SYGVKD. V lost 9 bases to trimming and J lost 3 bases; unmatched junction nucleotides: 7. CDR3 DNA sequence: TGTGCCATTCTCCCAACAGGGGGCTACGAGCAGTACTTC. Translated: CAILPTGGYEQYF.

The rearrangement joins TRBV2 to TRBJ2-7; 11 positions match TRBD2. This CDR3 region has 15 residues. V lost 3 bases and J lost 6; bases outside the gene matches: 7. CDR1 is SNHLY and CDR2 is FYNNEI in the germline V gene. The CDR3 region has the DNA TGTGCCAGCAGTGAGGGGGATAGCGGGAGGGCCGAGCAGTACTTC. Amino acids: CASSEGDSGRAEQYF. Together with reference TRBV2 and TRBJ2-7, the CDR3 gives the full variable domain: EPEVTQTPSHQVTQMGQEVILRCVPISNHLYFYWYRQILGQKVEFLVSFYNNEISEKSEIFDDQFSVERPDGSNFTLKIRSTKLEDSAMYFCASSEGDSGRAEQYFGPGTRLTVT.

The V call is TRBV6-2 or TRBV6-3, the J call TRBJ2-5; 9 bases line up with TRBD1. The J segment lost 4 bases and the V segment lost 2 bases, leaving 5 bases of the junction unmatched. Germline CDR1 and CDR2: MNHEY and SVGEGT. This CDR3 region has 15 residues. The CDR3 DNA reads TGTGCCAGCAGTTACCGTGGACAGGGGAGAGAGACCCAGTACTTC. Its translation: CASSYRGQGRETQYF.

The DNA for the CDR3 is TGTGCCAGTAGTATAGTTGGACAGGGGACCTACGAGCAGTACTTC. It is translated as CASSIVGQGTYEQYF. This chain uses TRBV19 with TRBJ2-7, with 9 bases lining up with TRBD1. Germline lookup yields CDR1 LNHDA and CDR2 SQIVND (reference sequence). J was trimmed by 2 bases and V by 1 base; bases with no gene match: 3. The CDR3 runs to 15 residues.

The chain carries TRBV12-3 or TRBV12-4 and TRBJ2-1; the D is unclear. The V end lost 5 bases, the J end lost 9 bases, and 11 bases lay between the germline ends. The CDR3 sequence is 12 residues long. The CDR3 bases are TGTGCCAGCAGTCTAACCTACGGTGAGCAGTTCTTC. It is translated as CASSLTYGEQFF.

The V gene is TRBV11-3, the J gene TRBJ2-1; 7 nucleotides agree with TRBD2. Germline V CDR1 and CDR2: SGHNT, YENEEA. V lost 6 bases and J lost 7; bases outside the gene matches: 6. The CDR3 sequence is 13 residues long. CDR3 amino acids: CASSLAARNEQFF. The DNA for the CDR3 is TGTGCCAGCAGTCTAGCGGCAAGAAATGAGCAGTTCTTC.

This clone is a singleton in its sample. V usage is TRBV6-5 and J usage is TRBJ2-2; maybe TRBD1 (6 bases). V was clipped by 6 bases and J by 0 bases, with 11 bases between them. The CDR3 is 15 residues long. Germline lookup yields CDR1 MNHEY and CDR2 SVGAGI. The CDR3 DNA sequence: TGTGCCAGCAGCGTCGGACAGACGAACACCGGGGAGCTGTTTTTT. Its protein product is CASSVGQTNTGELFF.

The chain uses TRBV2 and TRBJ1-6; D is unresolved. V lost 4 bases and J lost 9, with 13 bases in between. CDR3 size: 14 residues. Germline CDR1 reads SNHLY; CDR2 reads FYNNEI. DNA of the CDR3: TGTGCCAGCAGTGTTGGGTCCCCAGGTTCACCCCTCCACTTT. Translated: CASSVGSPGSPLHF.